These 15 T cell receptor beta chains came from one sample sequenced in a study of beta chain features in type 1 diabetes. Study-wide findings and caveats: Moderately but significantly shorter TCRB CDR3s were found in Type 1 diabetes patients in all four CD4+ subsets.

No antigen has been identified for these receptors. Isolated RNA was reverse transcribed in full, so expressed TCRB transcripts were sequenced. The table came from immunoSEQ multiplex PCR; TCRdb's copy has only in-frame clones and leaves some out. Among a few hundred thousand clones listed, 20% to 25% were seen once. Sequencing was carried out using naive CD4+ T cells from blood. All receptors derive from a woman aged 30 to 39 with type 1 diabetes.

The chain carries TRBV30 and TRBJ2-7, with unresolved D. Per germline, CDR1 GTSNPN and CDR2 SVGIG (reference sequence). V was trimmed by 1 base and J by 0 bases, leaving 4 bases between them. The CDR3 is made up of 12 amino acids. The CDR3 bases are TGTGCCTGGAGTGCTACCTCCTACGAGCAGTACTTC. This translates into CAWSATSYEQYF.

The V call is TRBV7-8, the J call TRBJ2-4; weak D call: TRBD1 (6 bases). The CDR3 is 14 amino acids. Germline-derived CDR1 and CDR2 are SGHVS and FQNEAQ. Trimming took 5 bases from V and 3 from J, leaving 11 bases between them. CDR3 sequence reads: CASSNRALKNIQYF. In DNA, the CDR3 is TGTGCCAGCAGCAACAGGGCGCTCAAAAACATTCAGTACTTC.

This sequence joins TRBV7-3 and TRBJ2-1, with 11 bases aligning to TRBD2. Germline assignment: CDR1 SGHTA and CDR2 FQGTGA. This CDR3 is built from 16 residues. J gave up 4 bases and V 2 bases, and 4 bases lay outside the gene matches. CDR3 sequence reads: CASSLYGLAGYNEQFF. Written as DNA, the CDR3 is TGTGCCAGCAGCTTATACGGACTAGCGGGTTACAATGAGCAGTTCTTC. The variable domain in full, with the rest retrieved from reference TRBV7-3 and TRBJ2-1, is GAGVSQTPSNKVTEKGKYVELRCDPISGHTALYWYRQSLGQGPEFLIYFQGTGAADDSGLPNDRFFAVRPEGSVSTLKIQRTERGDSAVYLCASSLYGLAGYNEQFFGPGTRLTVL.

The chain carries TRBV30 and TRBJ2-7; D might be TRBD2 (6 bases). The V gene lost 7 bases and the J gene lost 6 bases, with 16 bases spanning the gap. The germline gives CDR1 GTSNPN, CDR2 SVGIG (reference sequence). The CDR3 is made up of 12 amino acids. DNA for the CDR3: TGTGCCTACAAACCCCTTAGCGGCGAGCAGTACTTC. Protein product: CAYKPLSGEQYF.

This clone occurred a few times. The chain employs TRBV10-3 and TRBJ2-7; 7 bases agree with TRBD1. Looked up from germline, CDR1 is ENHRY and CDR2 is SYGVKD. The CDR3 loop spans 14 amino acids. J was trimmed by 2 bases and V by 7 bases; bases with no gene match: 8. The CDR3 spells CAITAEGATYEQYF. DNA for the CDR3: TGTGCCATCACCGCTGAGGGGGCAACCTACGAGCAGTACTTC.

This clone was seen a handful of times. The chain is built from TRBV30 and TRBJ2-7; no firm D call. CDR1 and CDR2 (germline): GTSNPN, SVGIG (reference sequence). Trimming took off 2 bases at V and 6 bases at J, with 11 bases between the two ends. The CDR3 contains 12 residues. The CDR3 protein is CAWSQQVGEQYF. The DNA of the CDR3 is TGTGCCTGGAGTCAGCAGGTGGGCGAGCAGTACTTC. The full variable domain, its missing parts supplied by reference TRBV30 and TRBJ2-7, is SQTIHQWPATLVQPVGSPLSLECTVEGTSNPNLYWYRQAAGRGLQLLFYSVGIGQISSEVPQNLSASRPQDRQFILSSKKLLLSDSGFYLCAWSQQVGEQYFGPGTRLTVT.

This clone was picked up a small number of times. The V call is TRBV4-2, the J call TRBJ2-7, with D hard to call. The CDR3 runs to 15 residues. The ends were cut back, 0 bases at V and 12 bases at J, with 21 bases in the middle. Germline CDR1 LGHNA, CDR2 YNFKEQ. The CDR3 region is CASSQDIYYQQLWYF. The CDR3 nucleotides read TGTGCCAGCAGCCAAGACATTTATTATCAACAGCTATGGTACTTC.

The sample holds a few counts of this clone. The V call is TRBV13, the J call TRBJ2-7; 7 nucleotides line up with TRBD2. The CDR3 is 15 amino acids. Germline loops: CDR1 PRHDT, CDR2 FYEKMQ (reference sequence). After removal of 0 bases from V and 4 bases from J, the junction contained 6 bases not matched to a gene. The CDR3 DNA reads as TGTGCCAGCAGCTTAGGTAGTAGCGGGCCATACGAGCAGTACTTC. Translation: CASSLGSSGPYEQYF.

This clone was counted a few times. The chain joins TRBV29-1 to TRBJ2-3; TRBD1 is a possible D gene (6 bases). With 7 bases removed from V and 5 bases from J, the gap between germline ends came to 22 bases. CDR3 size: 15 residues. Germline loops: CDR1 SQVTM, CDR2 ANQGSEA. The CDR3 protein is CSAGVLAGEIDTQYF. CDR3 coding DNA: TGCAGCGCTGGAGTCCTGGCAGGGGAAATAGATACGCAGTATTTT.

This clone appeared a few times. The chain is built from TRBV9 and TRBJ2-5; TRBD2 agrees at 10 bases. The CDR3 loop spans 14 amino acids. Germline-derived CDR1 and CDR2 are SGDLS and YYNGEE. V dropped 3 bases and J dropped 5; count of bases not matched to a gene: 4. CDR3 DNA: TGTGCCAGCAGCGGTAGCGGGAGGAGGGAGACCCAGTACTTC. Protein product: CASSGSGRRETQYF.

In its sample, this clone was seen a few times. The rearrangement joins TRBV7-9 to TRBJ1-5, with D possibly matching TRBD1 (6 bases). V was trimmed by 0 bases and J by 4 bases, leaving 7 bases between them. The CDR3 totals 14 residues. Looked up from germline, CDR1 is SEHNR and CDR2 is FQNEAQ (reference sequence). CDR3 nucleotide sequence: TGTGCCAGCAGCTTAGCTCAGGGGAATCAGCCCCAGCATTTT. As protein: CASSLAQGNQPQHF. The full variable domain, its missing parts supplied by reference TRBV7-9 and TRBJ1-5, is DTGVSQNPRHKITKRGQNVTFRCDPISEHNRLYWYRQTLGQGPEFLTYFQNEAQLEKSRLLSDRFSAERPKGSFSTLEIQRTEQGDSAMYLCASSLAQGNQPQHFGDGTRLSIL.

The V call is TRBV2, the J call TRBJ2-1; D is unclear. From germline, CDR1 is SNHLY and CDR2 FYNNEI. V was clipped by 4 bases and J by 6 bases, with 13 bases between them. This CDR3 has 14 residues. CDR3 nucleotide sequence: TGTGCCAGCAGTGTAGGAGCACCGGGCAATGAGCAGTTCTTC. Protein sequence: CASSVGAPGNEQFF.

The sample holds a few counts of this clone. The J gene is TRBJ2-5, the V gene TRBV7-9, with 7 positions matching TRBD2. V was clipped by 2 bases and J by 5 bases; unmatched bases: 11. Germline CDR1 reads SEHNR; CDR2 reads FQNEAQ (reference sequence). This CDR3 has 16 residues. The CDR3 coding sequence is TGTGCCAGCAGCTTATTCGGCGGGAGTGATCGGGAGACCCAGTACTTC. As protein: CASSLFGGSDRETQYF.

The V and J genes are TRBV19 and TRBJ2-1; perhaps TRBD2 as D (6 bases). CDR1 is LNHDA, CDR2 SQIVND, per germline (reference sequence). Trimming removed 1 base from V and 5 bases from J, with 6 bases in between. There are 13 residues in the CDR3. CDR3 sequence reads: CASSIGGNNEQFF. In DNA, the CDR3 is TGTGCCAGTAGTATAGGCGGGAACAATGAGCAGTTCTTC.

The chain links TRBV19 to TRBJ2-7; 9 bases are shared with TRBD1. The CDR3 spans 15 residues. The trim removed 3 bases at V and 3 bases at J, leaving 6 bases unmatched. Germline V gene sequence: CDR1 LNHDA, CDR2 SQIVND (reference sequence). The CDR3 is CASSIGQGIGYEQYF. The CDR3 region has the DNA TGTGCCAGTAGTATCGGACAGGGGATCGGCTACGAGCAGTACTTC.